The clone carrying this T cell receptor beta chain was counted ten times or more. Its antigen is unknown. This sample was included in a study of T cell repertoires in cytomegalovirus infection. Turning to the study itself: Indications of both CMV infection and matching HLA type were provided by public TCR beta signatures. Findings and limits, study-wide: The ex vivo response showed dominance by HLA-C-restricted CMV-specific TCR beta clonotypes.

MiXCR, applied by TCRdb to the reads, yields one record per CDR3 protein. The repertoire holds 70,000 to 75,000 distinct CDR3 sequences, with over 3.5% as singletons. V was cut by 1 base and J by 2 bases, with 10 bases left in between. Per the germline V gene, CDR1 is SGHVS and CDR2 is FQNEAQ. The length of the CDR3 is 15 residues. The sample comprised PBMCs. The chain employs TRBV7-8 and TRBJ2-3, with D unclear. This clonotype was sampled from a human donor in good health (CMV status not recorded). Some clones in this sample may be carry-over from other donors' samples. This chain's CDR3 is CASSLVDKATDTQYF. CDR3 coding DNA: TGTGCCAGCAGCTTAGTTGACAAAGCCACAGATACGCAGTATTTT.